The rows below give T cell receptor beta chains drawn from one sample of a study of cytomegalovirus exposure and HLA in healthy donors. The assay was immunoSEQ multiplex PCR, and TCRdb's table has in-frame clones only and misses some. Here the sample spans 100,000 or so clones, around 80% being singletons. The sequencing input was PBMCs. The origin of the receptors is a middle-aged man in good health and CMV-seropositive. Each CDR3 is given without its conserved first and last residue.

v_gene,CDR3aa
TRBV11-2,ASSLEGGGEAF
TRBV7-8,ASSLSNEQF
TRBV30,AWSSGQGAIYGYT
TRBV5-1,ASSLVGVPEGYT
TRBV14,ASSQDLRTGVGEKLF
TRBV4-2,ASSQDPAAYNEQF
TRBV27,ASSRQGGTEAF
TRBV5-1,ASSSTYEQY
TRBV7-6,ASSPVAGGDYEQY
TRBV6-6,ASNDVAAGGGGYT
TRBV4-2,ASSQGGRGTDNQPQH
TRBV29-1,SVKSGSDTQY
TRBV7-8,ASSGTSYEQY
TRBV4-1,ASSQAFGAKNIQY
TRBV11-2,ASSLGTGDHEQY
TRBV19,ASSIGIQVELF
TRBV11-3,ASSLVVYNEQF
TRBV2,ASSVRGRTEAF
TRBV11-3,ASSLQGGYEQY
TRBV29-1,SVEGQGAREQY
TRBV19,ASSTRQGTRDTEAF